This entry is about one T cell receptor beta chain. This sample is drawn from a study of blood T cell repertoires in COVID-19. About the research overall: T cells, B-cell-depleted T cells, or PBMCs supplied cDNA or gDNA.

In germline, CDR1 is SGDLS, CDR2 YYNGEE. The CDR3 has 15 amino acids. The V segment lost 5 bases and the J segment 3 bases; nucleotides outside the gene matches: 7. Under the authors' procedure: Reference gene primers were amplified, and this amplification served to estimate nucleated cell counts. Produced via immunoSEQ multiplex PCR; TCRdb's table is partial and in-frame only. V, J and clone size are those of that table, while D and trimming were read from the DNA. The sample shows more than 200,000 clones, around nine tenths of them seen only once. This rearrangement joins TRBV9 to TRBJ1-4, with 7 bases identical to TRBD1. The TCR was taken from a man older than 75 with acute or convalescent COVID-19. Material: peripheral blood. CDR3: CASRRGRQANEKLFF. The CDR3 DNA reads TGTGCCAGCAGGAGGGGGCGTCAAGCTAATGAAAAACTGTTTTTT.